This record looks at one T cell receptor beta chain sequence and its context. Using immunoSEQ multiplex PCR, the repertoire was profiled, and TCRdb retains in-frame clones only, with some absent. The data show about 50,000 clones, roughly nine tenths seen once. The data were taken from a study of T cell changes during pregnancy in multiple sclerosis. The CDR3 consists of 17 residues. From germline, CDR1 is LGHNA and CDR2 YSLEER. Between the trimmed V and J ends, which lost 1 base and 7 bases, there was a span of 22 bases. The chain has TRBV4-3 and TRBJ1-2; TRBD1 is a possible D gene (6 bases). Sequenced here: CD4+ T cells from peripheral blood mononuclear cells, sampled after pregnancy. This receptor was taken from a female donor with multiple sclerosis, enrolled in a pregnancy study. This CDR3 reads CASSQVLGGGANFGYTF. The CDR3 DNA is TGCGCCAGCAGCCAAGTGCTCGGCGGGGGCGCCAATTTTGGCTACACCTTC.